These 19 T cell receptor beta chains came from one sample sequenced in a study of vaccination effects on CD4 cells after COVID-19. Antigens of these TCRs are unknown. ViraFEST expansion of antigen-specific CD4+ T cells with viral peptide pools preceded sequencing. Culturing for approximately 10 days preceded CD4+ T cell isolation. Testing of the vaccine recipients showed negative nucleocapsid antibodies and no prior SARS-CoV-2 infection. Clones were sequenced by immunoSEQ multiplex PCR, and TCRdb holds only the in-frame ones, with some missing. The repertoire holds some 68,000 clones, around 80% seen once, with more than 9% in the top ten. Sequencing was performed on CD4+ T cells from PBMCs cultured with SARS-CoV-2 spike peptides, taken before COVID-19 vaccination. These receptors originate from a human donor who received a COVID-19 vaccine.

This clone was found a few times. In DNA, the CDR3 is TGTGCCAGCAGAATCCCAGGCAATAGCAATCAGCCCCAGCATTTT. Translation gives CASRIPGNSNQPQHF. The rearrangement joins TRBV28 to TRBJ1-5; unclear D gene. Deletions cut 6 bases from V and 0 bases from J, with 12 bases between. The CDR3 sequence is 15 residues long. Germline-derived CDR1 and CDR2 are MDHEN and SYDVKM.

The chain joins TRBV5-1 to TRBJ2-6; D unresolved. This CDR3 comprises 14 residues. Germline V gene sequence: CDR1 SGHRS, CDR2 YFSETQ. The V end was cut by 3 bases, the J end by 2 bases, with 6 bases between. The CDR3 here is CASSSDPGANVLTF. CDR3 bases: TGCGCCAGCAGCTCGGATCCTGGGGCCAACGTCCTGACTTTC.

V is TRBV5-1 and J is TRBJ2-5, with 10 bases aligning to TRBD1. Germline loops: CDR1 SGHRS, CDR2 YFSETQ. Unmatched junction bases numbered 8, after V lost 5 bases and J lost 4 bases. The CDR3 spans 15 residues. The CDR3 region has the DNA TGCGCCAGCAGTCACGACAGGGGGCTGGGAGAGACCCAGTACTTC. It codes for CASSHDRGLGETQYF.

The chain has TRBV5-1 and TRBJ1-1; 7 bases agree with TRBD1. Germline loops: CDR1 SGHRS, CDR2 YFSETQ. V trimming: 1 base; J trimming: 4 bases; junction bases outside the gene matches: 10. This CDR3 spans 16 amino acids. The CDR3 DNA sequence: TGCGCCAGCAGCTTGTTAACAGGGGTGGATATCACTGAAGCTTTCTTT. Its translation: CASSLLTGVDITEAFF.

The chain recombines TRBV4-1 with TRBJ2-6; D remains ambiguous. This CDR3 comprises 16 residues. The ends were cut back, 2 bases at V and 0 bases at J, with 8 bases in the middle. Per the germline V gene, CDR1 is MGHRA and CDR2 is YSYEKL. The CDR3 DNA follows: TGCGCCAGCAGCCAAAAGGTCCCCTCTGGGGCCAACGTCCTGACTTTC. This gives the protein CASSQKVPSGANVLTF.

The CDR3 here is CASSLAGGGTEAFF. The CDR3 nucleotides are TGTGCCAGCAGCTTAGCAGGGGGGGGAACTGAAGCTTTCTTT. The genes are TRBV7-3 and TRBJ1-1, with TRBD1 identical over 7 bases. The length of the CDR3 is 14 residues. The V segment lost 2 bases and the J segment 5 bases; nucleotides outside the gene matches: 5. Per the germline V gene, CDR1 is SGHTA and CDR2 is FQGTGA. Full variable domain (remainder filled in from reference TRBV7-3 and TRBJ1-1): GAGVSQTPSNKVTEKGKYVELRCDPISGHTALYWYRQSLGQGPEFLIYFQGTGAADDSGLPNDRFFAVRPEGSVSTLKIQRTERGDSAVYLCASSLAGGGTEAFFGQGTRLTVV.

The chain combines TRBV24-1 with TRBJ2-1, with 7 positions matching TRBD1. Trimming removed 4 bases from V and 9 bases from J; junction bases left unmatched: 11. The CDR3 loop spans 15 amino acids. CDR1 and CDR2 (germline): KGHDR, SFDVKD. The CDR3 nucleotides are TGTGCCACCAGTGACCAGCCCTCAGGGGGAATTGAGCAGTTCTTC. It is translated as CATSDQPSGGIEQFF.

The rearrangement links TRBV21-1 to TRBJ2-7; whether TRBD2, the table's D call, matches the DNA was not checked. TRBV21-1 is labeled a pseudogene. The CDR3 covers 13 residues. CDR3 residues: CARGPKLDYEQYV. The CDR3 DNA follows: TGTGCCAGGGGCCCGAAACTAGACTACGAGCAGTACGTC.

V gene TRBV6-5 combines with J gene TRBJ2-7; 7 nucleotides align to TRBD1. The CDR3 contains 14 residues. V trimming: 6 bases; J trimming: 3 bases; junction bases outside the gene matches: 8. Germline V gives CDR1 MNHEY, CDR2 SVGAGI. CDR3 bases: TGTGCCAGCAGCGTACAGGGGAAGGGCTACGAGCAGTACGTC. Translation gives CASSVQGKGYEQYV.

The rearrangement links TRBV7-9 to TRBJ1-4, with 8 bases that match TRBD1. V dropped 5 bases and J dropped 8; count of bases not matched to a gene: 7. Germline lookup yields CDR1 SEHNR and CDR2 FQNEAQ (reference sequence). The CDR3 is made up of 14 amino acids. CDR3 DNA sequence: TGTGCCAGCAGCGTACCAGGGGGCAGCGAAAAACTGTTTTTT. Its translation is CASSVPGGSEKLFF.

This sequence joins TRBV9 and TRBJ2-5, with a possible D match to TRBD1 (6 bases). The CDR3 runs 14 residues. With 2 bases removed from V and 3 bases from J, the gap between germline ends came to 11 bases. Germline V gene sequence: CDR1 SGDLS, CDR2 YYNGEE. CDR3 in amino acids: CASSVGTYEETQYF. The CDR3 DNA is TGTGCCAGCAGCGTGGGGACATATGAAGAGACCCAGTACTTC.

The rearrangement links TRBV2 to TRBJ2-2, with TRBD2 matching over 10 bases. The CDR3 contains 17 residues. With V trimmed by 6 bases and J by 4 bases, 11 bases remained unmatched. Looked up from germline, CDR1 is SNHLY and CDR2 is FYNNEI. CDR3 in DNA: TGTGCCAGCAGGGCAAGAAGTAGCGGGGGGACCACCGGGGAGCTGTTTTTT. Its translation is CASRARSSGGTTGELFF.

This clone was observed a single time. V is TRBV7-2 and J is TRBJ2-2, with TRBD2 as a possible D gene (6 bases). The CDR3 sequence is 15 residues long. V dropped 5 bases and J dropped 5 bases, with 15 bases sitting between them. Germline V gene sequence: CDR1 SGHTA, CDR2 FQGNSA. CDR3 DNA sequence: TGTGCCAGCAGCCCACTCGGGGGTGGAACCGGGGAGCTGTTTTTT. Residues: CASSPLGGGTGELFF.

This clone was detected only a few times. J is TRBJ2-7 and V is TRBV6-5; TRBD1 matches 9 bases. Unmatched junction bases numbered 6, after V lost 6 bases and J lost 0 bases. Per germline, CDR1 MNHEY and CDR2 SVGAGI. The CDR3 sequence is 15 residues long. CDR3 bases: TGTGCCAGCAGCCGCGGGACAGGGTTCTCCTACGAGCAGTACGTC. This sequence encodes CASSRGTGFSYEQYV.

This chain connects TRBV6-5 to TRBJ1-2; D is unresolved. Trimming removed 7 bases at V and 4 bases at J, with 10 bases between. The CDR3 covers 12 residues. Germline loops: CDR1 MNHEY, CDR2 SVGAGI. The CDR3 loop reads CASKGGIYGYTF. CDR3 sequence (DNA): TGTGCCAGCAAGGGCGGAATCTATGGCTACACCTTC.

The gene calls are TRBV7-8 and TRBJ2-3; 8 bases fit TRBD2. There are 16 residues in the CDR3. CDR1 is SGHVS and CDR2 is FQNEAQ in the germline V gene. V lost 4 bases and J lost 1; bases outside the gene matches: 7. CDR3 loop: CASSSLRRGGTDTQYF. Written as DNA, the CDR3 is TGTGCCAGCAGCTCACTCCGGCGGGGGGGCACAGATACGCAGTATTTT.

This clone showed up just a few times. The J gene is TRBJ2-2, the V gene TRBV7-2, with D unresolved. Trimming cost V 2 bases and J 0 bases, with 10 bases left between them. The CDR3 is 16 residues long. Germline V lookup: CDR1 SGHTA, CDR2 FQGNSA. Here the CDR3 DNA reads TGTGCCAGCAGCTTACGGCCAACCGCGAACACCGGGGAGCTGTTTTTT. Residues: CASSLRPTANTGELFF.

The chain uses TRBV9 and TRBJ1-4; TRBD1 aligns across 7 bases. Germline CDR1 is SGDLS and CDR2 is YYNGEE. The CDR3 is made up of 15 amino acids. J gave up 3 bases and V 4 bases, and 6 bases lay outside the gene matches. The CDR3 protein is CASSIQTGSNEKLFF. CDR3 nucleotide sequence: TGTGCCAGCAGCATACAGACAGGGTCTAATGAAAAACTGTTTTTT.

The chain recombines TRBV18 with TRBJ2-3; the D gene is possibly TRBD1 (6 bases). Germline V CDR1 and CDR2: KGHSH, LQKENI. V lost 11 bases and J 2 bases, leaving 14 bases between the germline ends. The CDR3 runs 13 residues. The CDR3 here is CAGAQGLTDTQYF. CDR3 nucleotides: TGTGCCGGGGCACAGGGTCTCACAGATACGCAGTATTTT. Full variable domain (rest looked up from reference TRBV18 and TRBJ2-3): NAGVMQNPRHLVRRRGQEARLRCSPMKGHSHVYWYRQLPEEGLKFMVYLQKENIIDESGMPKERFSAEFPKEGPSILRIQQVVRGDSAAYFCAGAQGLTDTQYFGPGTRLTVL.